This T cell receptor (beta chain) derives from a study of OX40 agonist ivuxolimab in advanced cancers. The wider study: Intravenous ivuxolimab at 0.01 to 10 mg/kg was given to patients every 2 weeks. Averaging 60 years in age, with a range of about 23 to 90, the cohort was 80% to 90% male.

This table comes from immunoSEQ multiplex PCR, and its TCRdb copy is limited to in-frame clones, with some not included. The table includes approximately 100,000 clones, 87% detected once. CDR1 and CDR2 (germline): SNHLY, FYNNEI. J was trimmed by 6 bases and V by 6 bases; bases with no gene match: 13. The CDR3 loop spans 15 amino acids. At baseline, cycle 4 day 1, and cycle 7 day 1, blood was sampled. Study findings and constraints: CD8+ T cells averaged more expanded clones than CD4+.

To note about this clone: The antigen is not known.

The sample here was CD4+ or CD8+ T cells sorted from blood, taken in a trial of the OX40 agonist ivuxolimab. The chain joins TRBV2 to TRBJ1-1; TRBD1 matches at 7 bases. The clonotype originates from an adult with an advanced solid tumor such as melanoma, head and neck, liver or kidney cancer. This CDR3 is CASSASGKGAPEAFF. CDR3 DNA: TGTGCCAGCAGCGCCTCGGGGAAGGGGGCCCCTGAAGCTTTCTTT.